This is a list of T cell receptor beta chains from one sample in a study of PD-1 blockade in classical Hodgkin lymphoma. TCRdb keeps only in-frame clones here, not all; method: immunoSEQ multiplex PCR. The top ten hold just under 2.5% of the sample, which has 25,000 to 35,000 clones, about 85% seen once. This specimen was CD4+ T cells from blood, taken before the fourth cycle of nivolumab. The source is a human donor with classical Hodgkin lymphoma. The CDR3 runs from the conserved cysteine through the conserved F or W. The D gene is left open where the match is weak. Clone size is shown for a subset of rows, as once, few, many or a class of expanded clone.

J,D,V,size,length,DNA,CDR3
TRBJ2-6,NA,TRBV4-2,NA,17,TGTGCCAGCAGCCAAGCTCGGCAGAACTCTGGGGCCAACGTCCTGACTTTC,CASSQARQNSGANVLTF
TRBJ2-7,NA,TRBV28,few,15,TGTGCCATCCTCGCCGACAGTTACAACTCCTACGAGCAGTACTTC,CAILADSYNSYEQYF
TRBJ1-2,TRBD1,TRBV11-2,NA,16,TGTGCCAGCAGCTCCCTCGGAGGGGGCGGAGGCTATGGCTACACCTTC,CASSSLGGGGGYGYTF
TRBJ1-5,NA,TRBV6-6,NA,16,TGTGCCAGCAGGATAAACGAGGGGCGGGGCAATCAGCCCCAGCATTTT,CASRINEGRGNQPQHF
TRBJ2-3,TRBD2,TRBV4-1,NA,17,TGCGCCAGCAGCCAAGGAGGAGCGGGAGGGCCCGTAGGGACGCAGTATTTT,CASSQGGAGGPVGTQYF
TRBJ2-7,NA,TRBV7-5,NA,19,NA,CARSLAVAGEYSCSYEQYF
TRBJ2-7,NA,TRBV18,NA,15,TGTGCCAGCTCATTCGCCGGAACTAGTTTCTACGAGCAGTACTTC,CASSFAGTSFYEQYF
TRBJ2-2,NA,TRBV7-9,once,15,TGTGCCAGCAGCTTAATAGCGTTAGGGGCCGGGGAGCTGTTTTTT,CASSLIALGAGELFF
TRBJ2-1,TRBD2,TRBV13,NA,13,TGTGCCAGCAGCCAAATAGCGGGATACGAGCAGTTCTTC,CASSQIAGYEQFF
TRBJ1-1,NA,TRBV2,NA,14,TGTGCCAGCAACCTGGGGCCGATGAACACTGAAGCTTTCTTT,CASNLGPMNTEAFF
TRBJ2-7,NA,TRBV18,NA,13,TGTGCCAGCTCCTATGGGGGATACTACGAGCAGTACTTC,CASSYGGYYEQYF
TRBJ1-1,NA,TRBV6-6,NA,16,TGTGCCACCAGGGGAAGGATTCTGGGCCTTGACCCTGAAGCTTTCTTT,CATRGRILGLDPEAFF
TRBJ2-7,TRBD2,TRBV7-2,NA,16,TGTGCCAGCAGCTTAGTGGCGGGAGGGGGGGCTAACGAGCAGTACTTC,CASSLVAGGGANEQYF
TRBJ1-1,NA,TRBV5-8,NA,8,TGTATAAGCCCAGGAGCTTTCTTT,CISPGAFF
TRBJ2-7,NA,TRBV14,NA,15,TGTGCCAGCAGCCCTATCTACGGGGGTTCTTACGAGCAGTACTTC,CASSPIYGGSYEQYF
TRBJ1-4,NA,TRBV9,once,15,TGTGCCAGCAGCGAGGGTCATCAGGGTAATGAAAAACTGTTTTTT,CASSEGHQGNEKLFF
TRBJ1-6,TRBD1,TRBV30,NA,13,TGTGCCTGGACCGGGACAGAAAATTCACCCCTCCACTTT,CAWTGTENSPLHF
TRBJ2-7,TRBD2,TRBV9,NA,14,TGTGCCAGCAGCTCCACTAGCGGTAGCTACGAGCAGTACTTC,CASSSTSGSYEQYF
TRBJ1-5,NA,TRBV6-5,NA,16,TGTGCCAGCAGTTACCAGGGAGGGGGTAGCAATCAGCCCCAGCATTTT,CASSYQGGGSNQPQHF
TRBJ1-1,NA,TRBV11-2,NA,15,TGTGCCAGCAGCTCCCTGACAGTGCGGAACACTGAAGCTTTCTTT,CASSSLTVRNTEAFF
TRBJ2-5,TRBD1,TRBV19,NA,15,TGTGCCAGTAGTTTGCCGGGACAGGGTTTAGGGACCCAGTACTTC,CASSLPGQGLGTQYF
TRBJ2-7,NA,TRBV11-2,NA,14,TGTGCCAGCAGCTCCGACAGGATCCTCTACGAGCAGTACTTC,CASSSDRILYEQYF
TRBJ2-4,NA,TRBV11-2,NA,17,TGTGCCAGCAGCTCGGGCGGGACCCCACCAGCCAAAAACATTCAGTACTTC,CASSSGGTPPAKNIQYF
TRBJ1-2,NA,TRBV14,NA,15,TGTGCCAGCAGCCAAGATGTTTGGACAGACGATGGCTACACCTTC,CASSQDVWTDDGYTF
TRBJ1-2,TRBD1,TRBV4-3,once,16,TGCGCCAGCAGCCAAGATCTAAGGACAGGAGATTATGGCTACACCTTC,CASSQDLRTGDYGYTF
TRBJ2-1,NA,TRBV4-2,NA,19,TGTGCCAGCAGCCAAGGGGGCATAGGTAGCAGGGCGTACTACAATGAGCAGTTCTTC,CASSQGGIGSRAYYNEQFF
TRBJ2-1,NA,TRBV4-3,NA,13,TGCGCCAGCAGCCAGCCCACCAGCCCCCGGCAGTTCTTC,CASSQPTSPRQFF
TRBJ2-5,TRBD2,TRBV6-6,NA,15,TGTGCCAGCAGTACTCGGGGAGGGGCGGTAGAGACCCAGTACTTC,CASSTRGGAVETQYF
TRBJ2-3,NA,TRBV27,NA,16,TGTGCCAGCAGCGGAACCGGGACTCTATACACAGATACGCAGTATTTT,CASSGTGTLYTDTQYF
TRBJ2-7,NA,TRBV6-1,NA,13,TGTGCCAGCAGTTCTCGAGGACTTCCCGAGCAGTACTTC,CASSSRGLPEQYF
TRBJ2-1,TRBD2,TRBV6-5,NA,15,TGTGCCAGCAAGATAGCGGGAGGGCCAGGGAATGAGCAGTTCTTC,CASKIAGGPGNEQFF
TRBJ1-1,NA,TRBV18,NA,17,TGTGCCAGCTCATCACGGGCTTTACAATTCAGGGACACTGAAGCTTTCTTT,CASSSRALQFRDTEAFF
TRBJ2-6,NA,TRBV5-1,once,16,TGCGCCAGCAGCTTGTATCAGGCCTCTGGGGCCAACGTCCTGACTTTC,CASSLYQASGANVLTF
TRBJ2-3,NA,TRBV28,NA,15,TGTGCCAGCAGGGGGGCAGGATCAGGCACAGATACGCAGTATTTT,CASRGAGSGTDTQYF
TRBJ2-7,NA,TRBV4-3,NA,19,TGCGCCAGCAGCTTCGAGGGGGCGGGAGGTTCAACAAATTCCTACGAGCAGTACTTC,CASSFEGAGGSTNSYEQYF
TRBJ1-1,NA,TRBV6-1,NA,17,TGTGCCAGCAGTGAAAACTCAGCGGGGCTGGGGGGCACTGAAGCTTTCTTT,CASSENSAGLGGTEAFF
TRBJ1-1,NA,TRBV7-2,NA,13,TGTGCCAGCAGCTTAGTCGAGAGGACTGAAGCTTTCTTT,CASSLVERTEAFF
TRBJ1-2,NA,TRBV10-3,few,15,TGTGCCATCAGTGAGTCGAGACAGCTCCACTATGGCTACACCTTC,CAISESRQLHYGYTF
TRBJ2-3,NA,TRBV2,NA,14,TGTGCCAGCAGTGAAGGGCGACTAGCAGATACGCAGTATTTT,CASSEGRLADTQYF
TRBJ2-7,TRBD2,TRBV7-2,NA,15,TGTGCCAGCAGCTTAGGACTAGCGGGGACCTACGAGCAGTACTTC,CASSLGLAGTYEQYF
TRBJ2-7,TRBD1,TRBV4-1,NA,14,TGCGCCAGCAGCCAGAGTGACAGGGAGTACGAGCAGTACTTC,CASSQSDREYEQYF
TRBJ1-6,TRBD1,TRBV27,NA,17,TGTGCCAGCAGTTTATCGGGGACAGTGACCTATAATTCACCCCTCCACTTT,CASSLSGTVTYNSPLHF
TRBJ2-1,TRBD2,TRBV30,NA,15,TGTGCCTCTGTTTTCGGAGCGGGGGAGGTGAATGAGCAGTTCTTC,CASVFGAGEVNEQFF
TRBJ2-1,NA,TRBV9,NA,15,TGTGCCAGCAGCCCTCAAGTTGGGTCCTACAATGAGCAGTTCTTC,CASSPQVGSYNEQFF
TRBJ2-1,TRBD2,TRBV6-1,NA,15,TGTGCCACTGGGGGGGGACTAGCGGGAGACAATGAGCAGTTCTTC,CATGGGLAGDNEQFF
TRBJ2-7,TRBD2,TRBV5-5,NA,16,TGTGCCAGCAGCCCCGACGGTGGCGGGAGCTCCTACGAGCAGTACTTC,CASSPDGGGSSYEQYF
TRBJ2-1,TRBD2,TRBV27,NA,15,TGTGCCAGCACGCCCTTAGCGGGAGGCTACAATGAGCAGTTCTTC,CASTPLAGGYNEQFF
TRBJ2-5,TRBD2,TRBV5-1,NA,18,TGCGCCAGCACCCCCCGGACTAGCGGGAGGTGGGGTAGAGAGACCCAGTACTTC,CASTPRTSGRWGRETQYF
TRBJ2-1,TRBD2,TRBV6-5,NA,15,TGTGCCAGCAGTTACCGAACTAGCGGGAGAGGTGAGCAGTTCTTC,CASSYRTSGRGEQFF
TRBJ1-2,TRBD1,TRBV27,few,15,TGTGCCAGCAGTACCAGACAGGGCGATCTCTATGGCTACACCTTC,CASSTRQGDLYGYTF
TRBJ2-7,NA,TRBV2,few,11,TGTGCCAGCAGTGAAGGGTACGAGCAGTACTTC,CASSEGYEQYF
TRBJ2-2,NA,TRBV11-2,NA,16,TGTGCCAGCAGCTTAGCGGATCAAAGGGGCCCCGGGGAGCTGTTTTTT,CASSLADQRGPGELFF
TRBJ1-1,NA,TRBV5-4,NA,15,TGTGCCAGCAGCTTGGCCGGGCCTACGAACACTGAAGCTTTCTTT,CASSLAGPTNTEAFF